This passage covers 30 T cell receptor beta chains from one sample sequenced in a study of blood T cell repertoires in COVID-19. Method: immunoSEQ multiplex PCR; TCRdb's copy keeps in-frame clones and lacks some. Among approximately 340,000 clones listed, 80% to 95% were seen once. The sequenced sample was PBMCs or T cells enriched from blood (not recorded which). These receptors were collected from a woman between 40 and 55 years old who had been exposed to COVID-19.

The V and J genes are TRBV30 and TRBJ1-1; D may be TRBD1 (5 bases). The CDR3 sequence is 15 residues long. The V and J ends lost 4 bases and 0 bases respectively, with 15 bases between them. In germline, CDR1 is GTSNPN, CDR2 SVGIG (reference sequence). The CDR3, as DNA: TGTGCCTGGACCGACAGACAGATCATGAACACTGAAGCTTTCTTT. Translated: CAWTDRQIMNTEAFF.

The rearrangement uses TRBV6-2 or TRBV6-3 and TRBJ2-7; 8 bases align to TRBD1. Germline V lookup: CDR1 MNHEY, CDR2 SVGEGT. V shed 0 bases, J shed 2 bases, and the junction held 6 bases outside the gene matches. The CDR3 sequence is 16 residues long. The CDR3 here is CASSYSGQGAPYEQYF. CDR3 bases: TGTGCCAGCAGTTACTCGGGGCAGGGGGCTCCCTACGAGCAGTACTTC.

The chain carries TRBV18 and TRBJ2-1; the D gene is possibly TRBD1 (6 bases). CDR1 and CDR2 from the germline V gene are KGHSH and LQKENI. The CDR3 consists of 16 residues. Trimming pared 6 bases from V and 7 bases from J, leaving 22 bases between. CDR3 amino acids: CASSPEGVKLRNEQFF. The CDR3 DNA reads as TGTGCCAGCTCGCCCGAGGGGGTAAAACTAAGGAATGAGCAGTTCTTC.

This clone was seen only once. The rearrangement joins TRBV19 to TRBJ2-5, with 7 nucleotides matching TRBD2. CDR1 and CDR2 (germline): LNHDA, SQIVND (reference sequence). The CDR3 is 16 residues long. V lost 5 bases to trimming and J lost 4 bases; unmatched junction nucleotides: 13. CDR3 coding DNA: TGTGCCAGTAGTGCGCGACCCGGGGGAGGGCGAGAGACCCAGTACTTC. Its translation: CASSARPGGGRETQYF.

This clone was counted once. J is TRBJ2-2 and V is TRBV4-3; 7 nucleotides line up with TRBD2. This CDR3 spans 17 amino acids. Germline V lookup: CDR1 LGHNA, CDR2 YSLEER. Trimming removed 3 bases from V and 1 base from J; junction bases left unmatched: 8. This chain's CDR3 is CASSHMAKRENTGELFF. The CDR3 DNA sequence: TGCGCCAGCAGCCATATGGCGAAGCGGGAGAACACCGGGGAGCTGTTTTTT.

The chain joins TRBV7-2 to TRBJ2-1; 9 bases are a match to TRBD2. The CDR3 covers 15 residues. The V gene end was trimmed by 1 base and the J gene end by 5 bases; junction bases not matched to a gene: 3. Germline CDR1 and CDR2: SGHTA and FQGNSA. CDR3 loop: CASSLDRLADNEQFF. CDR3 sequence (DNA): TGTGCCAGCAGCTTAGATAGACTAGCGGACAATGAGCAGTTCTTC. Variable domain in full (rest from reference TRBV7-2 and TRBJ2-1): GAGVSQSPSNKVTEKGKDVELRCDPISGHTALYWYRQSLGQGLEFLIYFQGNSAPDKSGLPSDRFSAERTGGSVSTLTIQRTQQEDSAVYLCASSLDRLADNEQFFGPGTRLTVL.

This clone showed up many times. V gene TRBV6-4 combines with J gene TRBJ2-1; TRBD2 aligns across 10 bases. V dropped 2 bases and J dropped 7; count of bases not matched to a gene: 5. This CDR3 has 15 residues. Germline V gives CDR1 MRHNA, CDR2 SNTAGT. The CDR3 nucleotides read TGTGCCAGCAGTGACGACACTAGCGGGATAAATGAGCAGTTCTTC. Protein: CASSDDTSGINEQFF.

This rearrangement joins TRBV27 to TRBJ2-2; TRBD2 matches at 9 bases. V shed 6 bases and J 5 bases; nucleotides not matched to a gene: 4. CDR1 is MNHEY and CDR2 is SMNVEV in the germline V gene (reference sequence). The CDR3 has 14 residues. CDR3 residues: CASSAGGVTGELFF. In DNA, the CDR3 is TGTGCCAGCAGCGCGGGGGGGGTTACCGGGGAGCTGTTTTTT.

The rearrangement links TRBV4-2 to TRBJ1-2; weak D call: TRBD1 (6 bases). Germline V gene lookup returns CDR1 LGHNA and CDR2 YNFKEQ. The CDR3 runs 14 residues. V lost 4 bases and J 4 bases, leaving 13 bases between the germline ends. CDR3 sequence (DNA): TGTGCCAGCAGCCGTCCCACAGGGACCTATGGCTACACCTTC. It is translated as CASSRPTGTYGYTF.

The J gene is TRBJ2-7, the V gene TRBV19; the match to TRBD2 covers 10 bases. CDR1 is LNHDA, CDR2 SQIVND, per germline (reference sequence). The V segment lost 5 bases and the J segment 4 bases; nucleotides outside the gene matches: 8. This CDR3 has 15 amino acids. As DNA, the CDR3 is TGTGCCAGTAGTCCCCGGGCTAGCGGGAGTTACGAGCAGTACTTC. Translated, it gives CASSPRASGSYEQYF. Drawing the rest from reference TRBV19 and TRBJ2-7, the complete variable domain is DGGITQSPKYLFRKEGQNVTLSCEQNLNHDAMYWYRQDPGQGLRLIYYSQIVNDFQKGDIAEGYSVSREKKESFPLTVTSAQKNPTAFYLCASSPRASGSYEQYFGPGTRLTVT.

V gene TRBV19 combines with J gene TRBJ1-2; D not certain. The CDR3 has 13 residues. Germline values: CDR1 LNHDA, CDR2 SQIVND (reference sequence). V was shortened by 3 bases and J by 7 bases, with 12 bases between the two germline ends. CDR3 sequence: CASSIIGVGGYTF. CDR3 DNA: TGTGCCAGTAGTATCATCGGGGTAGGTGGCTACACCTTC.

This chain connects TRBV30 to TRBJ2-3, with TRBD2 matching 12 bases. CDR1 and CDR2 (germline): GTSNPN, SVGIG (reference sequence). The CDR3 is 17 residues long. Trimming removed 3 bases from V and 2 bases from J; junction bases left unmatched: 9. Here the CDR3 DNA reads TGTGCCTGGAGAGACGCGGGACTAGCGGGTAACACAGATACGCAGTATTTT. This encodes CAWRDAGLAGNTDTQYF.

The chain carries TRBV24-1 and TRBJ1-2; 7 bases line up with TRBD1. Germline V gene data show CDR1 as KGHDR and CDR2 as SFDVKD. With 2 bases clipped from V and 4 bases from J, the junction kept 9 bases outside the gene matches. The CDR3 spans 16 residues. CDR3 nucleotide sequence: TGTGCCACCAGTGATTGGAAAAGGGGGCAAGGCTATGGCTACACCTTC. It is translated as CATSDWKRGQGYGYTF.

The chain couples TRBV5-1 to TRBJ1-5; 9 nucleotides align to TRBD1. Germline V gene lookup returns CDR1 SGHRS and CDR2 YFSETQ. V gave up 0 bases and J gave up 7 bases; unmatched junction bases: 5. The CDR3 is 15 residues long. CDR3 loop: CASSLDGDRAQPQHF. In nucleotides, the CDR3 is TGCGCCAGCAGCTTGGATGGGGACAGGGCCCAGCCCCAGCATTTT.

V gene TRBV5-1 combines with J gene TRBJ1-4, with a weak D call TRBD1 (6 bases). The CDR3 extends over 15 amino acids. The V gene lost 0 bases and the J gene lost 7 bases, with 13 bases spanning the gap. CDR1 SGHRS and CDR2 YFSETQ come from the germline V gene. The CDR3 region is CASSLARGGFEKLFF. Here the CDR3 DNA reads TGCGCCAGCAGCTTGGCCAGGGGCGGATTTGAAAAACTGTTTTTT.

This chain uses TRBV3-1 (or the pseudogene TRBV3-2) with TRBJ1-4; D is possibly TRBD1 (5 bases). Germline V CDR1 and CDR2: LGHDT, YNNKEL (reference sequence). The CDR3 consists of 15 residues. V was trimmed by 4 bases and J by 4 bases, leaving 13 bases between them. CDR3 sequence: CASSRARGRNEKLFF. The CDR3 bases are TGTGCCAGCAGCCGCGCGCGGGGCCGTAATGAAAAACTGTTTTTT.

This chain joins TRBV14 and TRBJ1-3; D gene ambiguous. Germline CDR1 reads SGHDN; CDR2 reads FVKESK. The CDR3 is 14 amino acids. V lost 4 bases to trimming and J lost 0 bases, with 7 bases between them. CDR3 DNA: TGTGCCAGCAGCCGATCCTACTCTGGAAACACCATATATTTT. This translates into CASSRSYSGNTIYF. Using reference TRBV14 and TRBJ1-3 for the parts outside the CDR3, the full variable domain is EAGVTQFPSHSVIEKGQTVTLRCDPISGHDNLYWYRRVMGKEIKFLLHFVKESKQDESGMPNNRFLAERTGGTYSTLKVQPAELEDSGVYFCASSRSYSGNTIYFGEGSWLTVV.

The DNA for the CDR3 is TGTGCCAGCAGACGACTAGAGATCGGGGAGCTGTTTTTT. Amino acid sequence: CASRRLEIGELFF. The chain is built from TRBV6-5 and TRBJ2-2, with a possible D match to TRBD2 (6 bases). V lost 6 bases and J lost 7, with 12 bases in between. The CDR3 extends over 13 amino acids. CDR1 is MNHEY, CDR2 SVGAGI, per germline.

This sequence joins TRBV7-2 and TRBJ1-2, with D unclear. Between the trimmed V and J ends, which lost 1 base and 8 bases, there was a span of 14 bases. The CDR3 is 14 residues long. Germline CDR1 SGHTA, CDR2 FQGNSA. The CDR3 nucleotides are TGTGCCAGCAGCTTAGTCGGGAGGGATGGCGGCTACACCTTC. Protein product: CASSLVGRDGGYTF.

V usage is TRBV18 and J usage is TRBJ2-5; 9 positions match TRBD2. Looked up from germline, CDR1 is KGHSH and CDR2 is LQKENI. After removal of 4 bases from V and 3 bases from J, the junction contained 3 bases not matched to a gene. This CDR3 has 14 amino acids. The CDR3 sequence is CASSRTSAKETQYF. In nucleotides, the CDR3 is TGTGCCAGCTCACGGACTAGCGCCAAAGAGACCCAGTACTTC.

This chain uses TRBV5-6 with TRBJ2-1; D possibly corresponds to TRBD2 (6 bases). CDR3 length equals 14 residues. Trimming pared 1 base from V and 7 bases from J, leaving 12 bases between. In germline, CDR1 is SGHDT, CDR2 YYEEEE. The chain's CDR3 is CASSLSSGVNEQFF. The CDR3 DNA sequence: TGTGCCAGCAGCTTGTCATCGGGGGTAAATGAGCAGTTCTTC.

The chain links TRBV9 to TRBJ2-1, with a possible D match to TRBD2 (6 bases). CDR3 size: 14 residues. The V gene lost 0 bases and the J gene lost 12 bases, with 16 bases spanning the gap. Germline CDR1 reads SGDLS; CDR2 reads YYNGEE. CDR3 DNA: TGTGCCAGCAGCGTAGCTTTGACGGGACTGCGGCAGTTCTTC. Its translation is CASSVALTGLRQFF.

The CDR3 loop is CASSPARTPGGNQPQHF. DNA for the CDR3: TGTGCCAGCAGTCCGGCTAGGACACCGGGAGGCAATCAGCCCCAGCATTTT. J is TRBJ1-5 and V is TRBV6-6; D is perhaps TRBD1 (5 bases). The CDR3 sequence is 17 residues long. Per germline, CDR1 MNHNY and CDR2 SVGAGI (reference sequence). V was pared by 5 bases and J by 2 bases, with 19 bases between.

The chain combines TRBV25-1 with TRBJ2-1; D possibly corresponds to TRBD2 (6 bases). Germline V lookup: CDR1 MGHDK, CDR2 SYGVNS. V dropped 2 bases and J dropped 1 base, with 12 bases sitting between them. The CDR3 extends over 16 amino acids. CDR3 amino acids: CASSETPAGSYNEQFF. CDR3 nucleotide sequence: TGTGCCAGCAGTGAAACTCCCGCGGGGTCCTACAATGAGCAGTTCTTC.

This chain uses TRBV2 with TRBJ1-1, with D possibly being TRBD1 (5 bases). The V and J ends lost 6 bases and 4 bases respectively, with 18 bases between them. This CDR3 region has 15 residues. Germline CDR1 SNHLY, CDR2 FYNNEI. The CDR3: CASRRGLRGGTEAFF. The CDR3 coding sequence is TGTGCCAGCAGGAGGGGTTTACGGGGGGGCACTGAAGCTTTCTTT.

This clone came up once. The chain uses TRBV7-3 and TRBJ1-2; weak D call: TRBD1 (5 bases). Trimming shortened V by 0 bases and J by 7 bases, and 9 bases separated the two germline ends. The germline V gene has CDR1 SGHTA and CDR2 FQGTGA. The CDR3 loop spans 13 amino acids. The CDR3 DNA reads as TGTGCCAGCAGCTTAACGGGGGAGGGTGGCTACACCTTC. Protein: CASSLTGEGGYTF.

The V and J genes are TRBV7-8 and TRBJ2-2, with D possibly matching TRBD2 (5 bases). The CDR3 loop spans 16 amino acids. V was pared by 5 bases and J by 2 bases, with 15 bases between. From germline, CDR1 is SGHVS and CDR2 FQNEAQ. This CDR3 is CASSPARSGNTGELFF. The CDR3 nucleotides read TGTGCCAGCAGCCCTGCCCGGTCGGGAAACACCGGGGAGCTGTTTTTT.

The J gene is TRBJ2-2, the V gene TRBV9; D is undetermined. This CDR3 spans 14 amino acids. Deletions cut 0 bases from V and 0 bases from J, with 3 bases between. From germline, CDR1 is SGDLS and CDR2 YYNGEE. CDR3 amino acids: CASSVVTNTGELFF. For the CDR3, the DNA is TGTGCCAGCAGCGTAGTCACGAACACCGGGGAGCTGTTTTTT.

This clone was seen just once. The rearrangement uses TRBV18 and TRBJ2-7; 7 nucleotides align to TRBD1. This CDR3 comprises 17 residues. The germline CDR1 and CDR2 sequences are KGHSH and LQKENI. V gave up 1 base and J gave up 3 bases; unmatched junction bases: 12. CDR3 in amino acids: CASSPRIETGVFYEQYF. CDR3 nucleotides: TGTGCCAGCTCACCACGGATAGAAACAGGGGTTTTCTACGAGCAGTACTTC.

This chain links TRBV6-5 with TRBJ1-1; D may be TRBD1 (5 bases). Trimming removed 7 bases at V and 0 bases at J, with 12 bases between. This CDR3 has 14 residues. Germline V gives CDR1 MNHEY, CDR2 SVGAGI. The CDR3, as DNA: TGTGCCAGCACCGGGGGACGAGTGAACACTGAAGCTTTCTTT. Residues: CASTGGRVNTEAFF.